The 18 T cell receptor beta chains presented below share a single source sample, sequenced in a study of Ad26.COV2.S vaccination and SARS-CoV-2 variants. Profiling relied on immunoSEQ multiplex PCR, and the TCRdb table lists in-frame clones only, not all of them. The table lists about 680,000 clones, around 92% of them singletons. As to treatment: some 20 received Ad26.COV2.S at low or high dose, single or two shots; several received placebo; per-sample allocation not given. On day 63 after the first injection, vaccine and placebo recipients gave samples. Sequencing used peripheral blood, obtained in a trial of Ad26.COV2.S vaccine versus placebo. All receptors derive from a person aged 18-65 years who received the Ad26.COV2.S COVID-19 vaccine or a placebo.

This clone was seen a few times. The J gene is TRBJ2-5, the V gene TRBV5-4, with TRBD1 identical over 9 bases. Germline-derived CDR1 and CDR2 are SGHNT and YYREEE (reference sequence). V trimming: 2 bases; J trimming: 3 bases; junction bases outside the gene matches: 2. The CDR3 totals 14 residues. CDR3 nucleotide sequence: TGTGCCAGCAGCTTAAGGGACAGGGAAGAGACCCAGTACTTC. This sequence encodes CASSLRDREETQYF.

V usage is TRBV29-1 and J usage is TRBJ2-7, with 10 bases identical to TRBD2. This CDR3 has 14 residues. J was trimmed by 4 bases and V by 2 bases; bases with no gene match: 5. Germline lookup yields CDR1 SQVTM and CDR2 ANQGSEA. CDR3 sequence: CSVEMASGSYEQYF. The CDR3 DNA reads TGCAGCGTTGAAATGGCTAGCGGGAGTTACGAGCAGTACTTC.

The gene calls are TRBV5-4 and TRBJ2-2; the match to TRBD1 covers 7 bases. With V trimmed by 3 bases and J by 4 bases, 6 bases remained unmatched. This CDR3 has 15 amino acids. Germline CDR1 is SGHNT and CDR2 is YYREEE (reference sequence). The CDR3 sequence is CASSSPGQPTGELFF. The CDR3, as DNA: TGTGCCAGCAGCTCACCGGGACAGCCCACCGGGGAGCTGTTTTTT.

The chain employs TRBV5-6 and TRBJ2-6; D unresolved. The CDR3 extends over 17 amino acids. The germline gives CDR1 SGHDT, CDR2 YYEEEE. The germline V and J ends were trimmed by 1 base and 4 bases, with 15 bases remaining between them. CDR3 residues: CASSLPQLTLGANVLTF. CDR3 nucleotides: TGTGCCAGCAGCTTGCCCCAGCTGACTCTGGGGGCCAACGTCCTGACTTTC.

The chain carries TRBV19 and TRBJ2-1; D is possibly TRBD2 (5 bases). The CDR3 consists of 14 residues. The ends were cut back, 5 bases at V and 0 bases at J, with 8 bases in the middle. CDR1 and CDR2 (germline): LNHDA, SQIVND (reference sequence). CDR3 sequence: CASSLRDSYNEQFF. As DNA, the CDR3 is TGTGCCAGTAGTCTCCGGGACTCCTACAATGAGCAGTTCTTC. Complete variable domain (other parts from reference TRBV19 and TRBJ2-1): DGGITQSPKYLFRKEGQNVTLSCEQNLNHDAMYWYRQDPGQGLRLIYYSQIVNDFQKGDIAEGYSVSREKKESFPLTVTSAQKNPTAFYLCASSLRDSYNEQFFGPGTRLTVL.

This clone has only one observation. V is TRBV7-8 and J is TRBJ2-6; D not resolved. Germline loops: CDR1 SGHVS, CDR2 FQNEAQ. CDR3 length: 17 amino acids. V dropped 5 bases and J dropped 2 bases, with 16 bases sitting between them. CDR3 in amino acids: CASSPLPKAPGANVLTF. CDR3 nucleotides: TGTGCCAGCAGCCCCTTGCCTAAGGCCCCTGGGGCCAACGTCCTGACTTTC.

The chain's CDR3 is CASSPRDRDTDTQYF. CDR3 bases: TGTGCCAGCAGCCCCCGGGACAGGGACACAGATACGCAGTATTTT. The chain carries TRBV3-1 (or the pseudogene TRBV3-2) and TRBJ2-3; 9 nucleotides line up with TRBD1. With V trimmed by 4 bases and J by 2 bases, 4 bases remained unmatched. The CDR3 extends over 15 amino acids. Germline CDR1 and CDR2: LGHDT and YNNKEL (reference sequence).

Details on this clone: This sample also contains other DNA sequences that code for the same CDR3. The chain uses TRBV5-6 and TRBJ1-5, with D possibly TRBD1 on 6 matching bases. Germline values: CDR1 SGHDT, CDR2 YYEEEE. Trimming shortened V by 3 bases and J by 0 bases, and 10 bases separated the two germline ends. This CDR3 comprises 15 residues. The DNA of the CDR3 is TGTGCCAGCAGCTCACAGGGTTATAGCAATCAGCCCCAGCATTTT. Translation: CASSSQGYSNQPQHF. The full variable domain, completed using reference TRBV5-6 and TRBJ1-5, is DAGVTQSPTHLIKTRGQQVTLRCSPKSGHDTVSWYQQALGQGPQFIFQYYEEEERQRGNFPDRFSGHQFPNYSSELNVNALLLGDSALYLCASSSQGYSNQPQHFGDGTRLSIL.

CDR3 bases: TGTGCCAGCAGCTTGGCACAGGGTCTTGAAGGAGAGACCCAGTACTTC. Encoded protein: CASSLAQGLEGETQYF. The chain is built from TRBV7-6 and TRBJ2-5; a weak D match, TRBD1 (6 bases). V shed 3 bases and J shed 4 bases, with 18 bases lying between them. Germline CDR1 is SGHVS and CDR2 is FNYEAQ. CDR3 length: 16 amino acids.

The table lists this clone with a count of one. J is TRBJ2-5 and V is TRBV30; 8 bases align to TRBD1. Unmatched junction bases numbered 5, after V lost 1 base and J lost 7 bases. Per the germline V gene, CDR1 is GTSNPN and CDR2 is SVGIG (reference sequence). The CDR3 spans 13 residues. The CDR3 DNA reads as TGTGCCTGGAGTGGCCAGGGGGCGATGACCCAGTACTTC. Its translation is CAWSGQGAMTQYF. Variable domain in full (rest from reference TRBV30 and TRBJ2-5): SQTIHQWPATLVQPVGSPLSLECTVEGTSNPNLYWYRQAAGRGLQLLFYSVGIGQISSEVPQNLSASRPQDRQFILSSKKLLLSDSGFYLCAWSGQGAMTQYFGPGTRLLVL.

The table lists this clone with a few counts. The chain is built from TRBV7-9 and TRBJ2-2, with 8 bases aligning to TRBD1. The CDR3 contains 15 residues. Trimming removed 5 bases from V and 2 bases from J; junction bases left unmatched: 4. From germline, CDR1 is SEHNR and CDR2 FQNEAQ (reference sequence). The CDR3 coding sequence is TGTGCCAGCAGCCCGGGACAGGTTAACACCGGGGAGCTGTTTTTT. It is translated as CASSPGQVNTGELFF.

The V gene is TRBV3-1 (or the pseudogene TRBV3-2), the J gene TRBJ1-1; 8 bases fit TRBD1. The CDR3 spans 13 residues. The V gene end was trimmed by 7 bases and the J gene end by 2 bases; junction bases not matched to a gene: 3. Germline V gene lookup returns CDR1 LGHDT and CDR2 YNNKEL (reference sequence). The CDR3 here is CASTDRGNTEAFF. CDR3 in DNA: TGTGCCAGCACCGACAGGGGAAACACTGAAGCTTTCTTT.

This chain joins TRBV11-3 and TRBJ2-7, with D possibly being TRBD2 (6 bases). This CDR3 has 13 residues. The V end lost 0 bases, the J end lost 3 bases, and 6 bases lay between the germline ends. Germline CDR1 SGHNT, CDR2 YENEEA. In DNA form, the CDR3 reads TGTGCCAGCAGCTTAGAGCGGGGCTACGAGCAGTACTTC. Translation: CASSLERGYEQYF.

The chain has TRBV5-1 and TRBJ1-2; 8 bases agree with TRBD1. Germline V CDR1 and CDR2: SGHRS, YFSETQ. The V and J ends lost 0 bases and 4 bases, in that order; junction bases with no gene match: 5. This CDR3 has 15 amino acids. The CDR3 sequence is CASSLEGQGLYGYTF. CDR3 nucleotides: TGCGCCAGCAGCTTGGAAGGACAGGGTCTCTATGGCTACACCTTC.

The CDR3 spells CASSLSGSYEQYF. The CDR3 DNA follows: TGTGCCAGCAGCCTTAGCGGGTCCTACGAGCAGTACTTC. This chain joins TRBV3-1 (or the pseudogene TRBV3-2) and TRBJ2-7; 7 nucleotides line up with TRBD2. Germline CDR1 is LGHDT and CDR2 is YNNKEL (reference sequence). The CDR3 has 13 amino acids. The ends lost 4 bases at V and 1 base at J; junction bases unmatched: 1.

The chain joins TRBV3-1 (or the pseudogene TRBV3-2) to TRBJ2-5, with TRBD2 as a possible D gene (7 bases). This CDR3 comprises 14 residues. V was cut by 8 bases and J by 2 bases, with 15 bases left in between. CDR1 is LGHDT and CDR2 is YNNKEL in the germline V gene (reference sequence). The CDR3: CASGLRGGQETQYF. In DNA, the CDR3 is TGTGCCAGCGGACTCAGGGGAGGGCAAGAGACCCAGTACTTC.

There are a few counts of this clone. This chain's CDR3 is CASSRSQGVGQPQHF. The DNA for the CDR3 is TGTGCCAGTAGTAGGTCACAGGGGGTGGGTCAGCCCCAGCATTTT. J is TRBJ1-5 and V is TRBV19, with 8 bases aligning to TRBD1. The CDR3 totals 15 residues. Trimming removed 4 bases from V and 6 bases from J; junction bases left unmatched: 8. The germline CDR1 and CDR2 sequences are LNHDA and SQIVND (reference sequence).

The chain uses TRBV18 and TRBJ2-6, with a possible D match to TRBD2 (6 bases). Germline values: CDR1 KGHSH, CDR2 LQKENI. The CDR3 is 17 residues long. Trimming left V 4 bases short and J 0 bases short, with 13 bases between. CDR3 sequence: CASSQLAQTSGANVLTF. CDR3 nucleotides: TGTGCCAGCTCACAGCTAGCGCAGACCTCTGGGGCCAACGTCCTGACTTTC.